The following is a TCR beta chain sequence with its context. The sample is drawn from a study of blood T cell repertoires in COVID-19. Libraries were prepared by immunoSEQ multiplex PCR; TCRdb keeps only in-frame clonotypes and omits some of them. The data contain 210,000 or so clones, around 82% of them singletons. The CDR3 has 13 residues. Germline-derived CDR1 and CDR2 are SQVTM and ANQGSEA. Trimming pared 6 bases from V and 0 bases from J, leaving 12 bases between. Specimen: PBMCs or T cells enriched from blood (not recorded which). The chain is built from TRBV29-1 and TRBJ2-7, with D possibly matching TRBD2 (6 bases). This TCR was sampled from a man younger than 40 with acute COVID-19. CDR3 bases: TGCAGCGTCAAGGCGGGATTCTCCTACGAGCAGTACTTC. The encoded protein is CSVKAGFSYEQYF.